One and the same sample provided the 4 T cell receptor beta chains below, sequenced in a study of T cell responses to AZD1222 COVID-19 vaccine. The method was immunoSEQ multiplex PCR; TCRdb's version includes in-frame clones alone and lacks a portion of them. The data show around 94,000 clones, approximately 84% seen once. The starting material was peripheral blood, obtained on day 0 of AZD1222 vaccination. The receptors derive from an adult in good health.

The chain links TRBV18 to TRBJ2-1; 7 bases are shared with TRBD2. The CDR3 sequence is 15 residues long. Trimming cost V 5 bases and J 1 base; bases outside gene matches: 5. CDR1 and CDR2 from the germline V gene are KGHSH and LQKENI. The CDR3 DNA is TGTGCCAGCTCAGATTCGCGGGGGTCCTACAATGAGCAGTTCTTC. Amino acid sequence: CASSDSRGSYNEQFF. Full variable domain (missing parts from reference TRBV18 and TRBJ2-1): NAGVMQNPRHLVRRRGQEARLRCSPMKGHSHVYWYRQLPEEGLKFMVYLQKENIIDESGMPKERFSAEFPKEGPSILRIQQVVRGDSAAYFCASSDSRGSYNEQFFGPGTRLTVL.

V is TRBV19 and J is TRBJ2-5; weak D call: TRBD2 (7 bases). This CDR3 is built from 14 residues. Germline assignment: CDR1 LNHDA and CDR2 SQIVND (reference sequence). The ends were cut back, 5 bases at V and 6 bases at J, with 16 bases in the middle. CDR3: CASSFRGAEKTQYF. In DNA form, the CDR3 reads TGTGCCAGTAGTTTTCGGGGGGCGGAAAAGACCCAGTACTTC.

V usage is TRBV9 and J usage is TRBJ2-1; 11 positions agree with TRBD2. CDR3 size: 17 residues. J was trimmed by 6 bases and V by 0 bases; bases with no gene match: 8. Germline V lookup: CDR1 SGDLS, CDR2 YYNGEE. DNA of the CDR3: TGTGCCAGCAGCGTAGGATTTGCGACTAGCGGGGTCAATGAGCAGTTCTTC. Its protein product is CASSVGFATSGVNEQFF.

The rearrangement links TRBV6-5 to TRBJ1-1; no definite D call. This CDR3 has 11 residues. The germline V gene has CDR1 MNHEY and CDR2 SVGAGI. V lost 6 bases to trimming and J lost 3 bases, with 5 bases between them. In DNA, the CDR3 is TGTGCCAGCAGGGGCGACACTGAAGCTTTCTTT. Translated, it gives CASRGDTEAFF.